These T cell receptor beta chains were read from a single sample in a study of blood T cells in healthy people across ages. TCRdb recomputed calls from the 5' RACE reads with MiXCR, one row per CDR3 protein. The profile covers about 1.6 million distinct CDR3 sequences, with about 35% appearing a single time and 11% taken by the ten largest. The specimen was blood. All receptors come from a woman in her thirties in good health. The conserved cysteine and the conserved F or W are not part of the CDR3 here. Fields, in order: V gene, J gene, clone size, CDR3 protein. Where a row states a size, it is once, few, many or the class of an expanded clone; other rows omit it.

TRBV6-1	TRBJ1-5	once	ASSWDGKGNQPQH
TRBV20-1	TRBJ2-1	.	SSQPTGLRANEQF
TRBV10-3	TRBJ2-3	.	AISEASGGRTDTQY
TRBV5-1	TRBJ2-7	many	ASSLVTGKSYEQY
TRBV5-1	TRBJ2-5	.	ASRVAGTIETQY
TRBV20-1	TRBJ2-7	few	SARDQGSGRAREQY
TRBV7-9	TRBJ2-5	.	ASSLAGTSGEAQY
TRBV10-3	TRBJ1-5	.	AIRVGKGNQPQH
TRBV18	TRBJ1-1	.	ASSLRGAGAEAF
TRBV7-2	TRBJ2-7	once	ASSLFLGRTYEQY
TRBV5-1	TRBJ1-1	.	ASSFLIGNIRRGDTEAF
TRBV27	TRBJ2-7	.	ASSLRQAGPQY
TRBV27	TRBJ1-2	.	ASSLKGSGYT
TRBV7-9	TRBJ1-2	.	ASSSSLAEVYGYT
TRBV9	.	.	ASSPEAGDTYEQY
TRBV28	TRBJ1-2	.	ASSVYGGRPDNYT
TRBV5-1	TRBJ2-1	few	ASSLAGRAGNNEQF
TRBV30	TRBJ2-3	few	AWSVGGLLPDTQY
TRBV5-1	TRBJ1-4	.	ASSPSTGDTNEKRF
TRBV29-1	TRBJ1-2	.	SVEDLHLGTGGTLNYGYT
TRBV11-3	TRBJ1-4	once	ASSLVSGDYYRNSEKLF
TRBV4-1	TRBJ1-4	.	ASSQVFQVNEKLF
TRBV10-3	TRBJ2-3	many	AISLPGTGEDTQY
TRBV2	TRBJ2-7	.	ASDTSPGPPY
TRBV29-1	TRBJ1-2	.	SVQRGSGYT
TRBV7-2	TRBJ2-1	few	ASSPQEFIYNEQF
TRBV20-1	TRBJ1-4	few	SGRDNEKLF
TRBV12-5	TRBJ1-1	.	ASGLGSQGGEAF
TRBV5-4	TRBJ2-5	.	ASSLRQGMYQETQY
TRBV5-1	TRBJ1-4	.	ASSPEVQGYNEKLF
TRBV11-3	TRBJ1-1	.	ASSFQGRNAAF
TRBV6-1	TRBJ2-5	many	ASSLQRSYQETQY
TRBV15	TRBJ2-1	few	ATSTDRTYNEQF
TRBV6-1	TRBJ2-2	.	ASYGGDNTGELF
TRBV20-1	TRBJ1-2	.	SADGGAEKYGYT
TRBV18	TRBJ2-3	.	ASSPDRPNTDTQY
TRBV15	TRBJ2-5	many	ATSRDSEETQY
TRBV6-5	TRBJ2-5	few	ASSYARDREETQY
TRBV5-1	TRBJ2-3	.	ASSGDFRAQY
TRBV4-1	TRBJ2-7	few	ASSQERGSLYEQY
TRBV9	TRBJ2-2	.	ASSVDTGTGELF
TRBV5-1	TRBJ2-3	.	ASSPGTSGTSGTQY
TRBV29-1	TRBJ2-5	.	SVAPGQQETQY
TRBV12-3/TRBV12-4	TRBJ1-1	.	ASRGTGAEAF
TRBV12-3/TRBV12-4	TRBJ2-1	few	ASSFLLRDYNEQF
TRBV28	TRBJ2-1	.	ASSLQSPNEQF
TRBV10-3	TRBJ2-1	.	AISPGLEQF
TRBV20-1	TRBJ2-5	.	SAWTSGTETQY